This TCR beta chain is drawn from a study of blood T cell repertoires in COVID-19. The wider study: Acute and convalescent COVID-19 samples came from the United States, Italy and Spain. PBMCs, B-cell-depleted T cells, or T cells were the source of the cDNA or gDNA that made up the material.

CDR1 and CDR2 (germline): SGHDN, FVKESK. CDR3 length: 14 amino acids. Trimming took off 1 base at V and 8 bases at J, with 11 bases between the two ends. Original handling: Amplification with reference gene primers provided the estimates of nucleated cell counts. The assay was immunoSEQ multiplex PCR, and TCRdb's table has in-frame clones only and misses some. Clone size and the V and J calls come from that table; the DNA yielded D and trimming. This sample has around 400,000 clones; roughly 92% occur once, and the top ten carry roughly 0.9%. The sequenced material came from PBMCs or T cells enriched from blood (not recorded which). This chain connects TRBV14 to TRBJ1-4; possibly TRBD1 for D (5 bases). The clonotype originates from a woman aged 40-49 years who had been exposed to COVID-19. The CDR3, as DNA: TGTGCCAGCAGCCAAGTATCGGGGGGAGAAAAACTGTTTTTT. This translates into CASSQVSGGEKLFF.